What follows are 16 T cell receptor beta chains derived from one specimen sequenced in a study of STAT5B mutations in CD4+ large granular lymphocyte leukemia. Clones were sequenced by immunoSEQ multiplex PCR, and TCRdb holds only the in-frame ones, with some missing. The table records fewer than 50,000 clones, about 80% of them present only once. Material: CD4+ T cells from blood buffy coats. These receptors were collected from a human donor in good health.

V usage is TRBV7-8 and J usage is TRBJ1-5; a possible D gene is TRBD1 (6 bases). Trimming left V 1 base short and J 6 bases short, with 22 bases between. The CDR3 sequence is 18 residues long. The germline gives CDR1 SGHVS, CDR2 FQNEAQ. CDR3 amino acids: CASSLGVRGANTGQPQHF. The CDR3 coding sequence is TGTGCCAGCAGCTTAGGGGTGCGGGGGGCAAACACAGGTCAGCCCCAGCATTTT.

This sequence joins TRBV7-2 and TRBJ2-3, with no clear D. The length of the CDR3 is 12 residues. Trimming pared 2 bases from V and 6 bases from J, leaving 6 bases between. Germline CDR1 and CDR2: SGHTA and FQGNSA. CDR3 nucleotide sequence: TGTGCCAGCAGCTTACGGCCGGATACGCAGTATTTT. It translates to CASSLRPDTQYF. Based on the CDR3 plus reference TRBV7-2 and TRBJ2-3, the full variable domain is GAGVSQSPSNKVTEKGKDVELRCDPISGHTALYWYRQSLGQGLEFLIYFQGNSAPDKSGLPSDRFSAERTGGSVSTLTIQRTQQEDSAVYLCASSLRPDTQYFGPGTRLTVL.

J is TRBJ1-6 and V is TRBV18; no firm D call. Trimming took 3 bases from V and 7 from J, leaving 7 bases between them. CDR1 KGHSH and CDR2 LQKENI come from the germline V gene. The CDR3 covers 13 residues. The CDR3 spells CASSPDPNSPLHF. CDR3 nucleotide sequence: TGTGCCAGCTCACCGGACCCCAATTCACCCCTCCACTTT.

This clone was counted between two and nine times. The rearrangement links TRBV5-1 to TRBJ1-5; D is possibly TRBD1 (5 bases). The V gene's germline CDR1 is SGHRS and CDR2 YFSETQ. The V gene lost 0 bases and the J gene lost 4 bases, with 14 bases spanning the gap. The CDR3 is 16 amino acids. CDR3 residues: CASSLVPREGNQPQHF. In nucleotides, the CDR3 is TGCGCCAGCAGCTTGGTTCCCAGGGAGGGGAATCAGCCCCAGCATTTT.

The CDR3 reads CASSGQGSWGSQYF. The DNA for the CDR3 is TGTGCCAGCAGCGGACAGGGGTCATGGGGTTCGCAGTATTTT. V gene TRBV7-9 combines with J gene TRBJ2-3; 9 bases are a match to TRBD1. The CDR3 spans 14 residues. With V trimmed by 5 bases and J by 10 bases, 10 bases remained unmatched. Germline values: CDR1 SEHNR, CDR2 FQNEAQ (reference sequence).

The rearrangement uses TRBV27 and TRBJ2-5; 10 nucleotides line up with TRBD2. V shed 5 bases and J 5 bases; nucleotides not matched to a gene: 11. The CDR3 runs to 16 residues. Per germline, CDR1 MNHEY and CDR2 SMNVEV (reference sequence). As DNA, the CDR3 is TGTGCCAGCAGTCCGGAGGTAGCGGGAGGTGGCGAGACCCAGTACTTC. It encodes CASSPEVAGGGETQYF.

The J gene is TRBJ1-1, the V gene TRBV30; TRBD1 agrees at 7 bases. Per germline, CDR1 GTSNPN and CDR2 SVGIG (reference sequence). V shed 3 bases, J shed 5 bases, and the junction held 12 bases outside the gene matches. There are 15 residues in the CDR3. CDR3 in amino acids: CAWRDLRGVGTEAFF. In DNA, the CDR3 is TGTGCCTGGAGGGACCTCAGGGGGGTTGGGACTGAAGCTTTCTTT.

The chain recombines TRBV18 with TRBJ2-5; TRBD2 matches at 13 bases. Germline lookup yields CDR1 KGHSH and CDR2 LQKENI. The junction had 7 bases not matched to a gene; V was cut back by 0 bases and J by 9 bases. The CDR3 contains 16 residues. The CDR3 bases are TGTGCCAGCTCACCACCAATGGGGACTAGCGGGAAGGCCCAGTACTTC. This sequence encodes CASSPPMGTSGKAQYF. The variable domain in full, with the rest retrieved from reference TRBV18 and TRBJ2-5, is NAGVMQNPRHLVRRRGQEARLRCSPMKGHSHVYWYRQLPEEGLKFMVYLQKENIIDESGMPKERFSAEFPKEGPSILRIQQVVRGDSAAYFCASSPPMGTSGKAQYFGPGTRLLVL.

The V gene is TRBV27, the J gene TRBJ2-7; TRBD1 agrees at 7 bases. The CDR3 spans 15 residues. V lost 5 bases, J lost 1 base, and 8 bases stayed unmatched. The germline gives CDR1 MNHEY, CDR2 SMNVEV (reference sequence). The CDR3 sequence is CASSPGGFWSYEQYF. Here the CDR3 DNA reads TGTGCCAGCAGTCCAGGGGGTTTTTGGTCCTACGAGCAGTACTTC.

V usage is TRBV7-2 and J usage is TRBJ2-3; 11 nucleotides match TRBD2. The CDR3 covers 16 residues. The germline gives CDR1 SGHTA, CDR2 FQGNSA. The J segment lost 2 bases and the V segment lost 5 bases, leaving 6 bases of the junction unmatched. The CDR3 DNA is TGTGCCAGCAGCGCCCGACTAGCGGGGACCACAGATACGCAGTATTTT. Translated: CASSARLAGTTDTQYF.

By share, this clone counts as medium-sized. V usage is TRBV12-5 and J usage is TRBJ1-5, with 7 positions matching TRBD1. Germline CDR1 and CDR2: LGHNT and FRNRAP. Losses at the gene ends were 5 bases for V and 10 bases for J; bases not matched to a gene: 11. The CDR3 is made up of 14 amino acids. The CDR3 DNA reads TGTGCTAGTGGTCCCAGGGGGTCTGGTGGCCCCCAGCATTTT. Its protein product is CASGPRGSGGPQHF.

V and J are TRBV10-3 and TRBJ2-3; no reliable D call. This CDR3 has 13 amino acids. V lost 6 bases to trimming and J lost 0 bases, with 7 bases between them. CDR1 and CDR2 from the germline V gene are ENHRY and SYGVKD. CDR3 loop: CAISMGSTDTQYF. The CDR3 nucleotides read TGTGCCATCAGCATGGGGAGCACAGATACGCAGTATTTT.

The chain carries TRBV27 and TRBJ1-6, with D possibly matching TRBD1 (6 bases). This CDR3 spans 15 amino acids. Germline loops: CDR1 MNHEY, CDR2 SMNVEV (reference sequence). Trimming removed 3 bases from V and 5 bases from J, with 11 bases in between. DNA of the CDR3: TGTGCCAGCAGTTTGTCAGGGACAAATAATTCACCCCTCCACTTT. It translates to CASSLSGTNNSPLHF.

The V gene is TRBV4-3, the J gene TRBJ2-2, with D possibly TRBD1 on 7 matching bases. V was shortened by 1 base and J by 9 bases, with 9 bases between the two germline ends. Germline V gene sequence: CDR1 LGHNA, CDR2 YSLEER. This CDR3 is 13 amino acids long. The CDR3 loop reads CASSQAGGRELFF. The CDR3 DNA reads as TGCGCCAGCAGCCAAGCAGGGGGGAGGGAGCTGTTTTTT.

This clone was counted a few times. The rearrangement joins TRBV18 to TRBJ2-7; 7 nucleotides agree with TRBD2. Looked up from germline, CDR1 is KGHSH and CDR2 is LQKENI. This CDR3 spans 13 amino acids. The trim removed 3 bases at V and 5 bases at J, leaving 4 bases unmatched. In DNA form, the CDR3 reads TGTGCCAGCTCACCCGGGGGAGGGGACGAGCAGTACTTC. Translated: CASSPGGGDEQYF.

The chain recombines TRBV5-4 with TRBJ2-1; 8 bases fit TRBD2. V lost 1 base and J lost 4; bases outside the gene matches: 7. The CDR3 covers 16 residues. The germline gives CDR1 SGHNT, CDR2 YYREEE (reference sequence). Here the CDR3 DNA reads TGTGCCAGCAGCTTGTCCCCGGGGGGGTTATACAATGAGCAGTTCTTC. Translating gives CASSLSPGGLYNEQFF.